The clone carrying this TCR beta chain has only a few counts. The antigen is unknown. Per germline, CDR1 SGHTA and CDR2 FQGNSA. The CDR3 covers 14 residues. V lost 3 bases, J lost 0 bases, and 8 bases lay in between. TRB rearrangements spanning V, D and J were amplified using mixed TRB-A/B primers. Using its own MiXCR run on the multiplex PCR reads, TCRdb lists one record per CDR3 protein. The data contain 1,500 to 2,500 distinct CDR3 sequences, 25% to 30% of them singletons. The sample belongs to a study of T cell repertoires in aging, cancer and after chemotherapy. Findings and caveats of the study: Immunological memory after chemotherapy cannot be judged from the repertoire data. Compared with age-matched healthy donors, untreated hematological or solid cancer patients showed higher blood TCR clonality. Loss of evenness, beyond lost richness, contributed to age-related TCR diversity decline in cancer patients. Median generation probability rose over the chemotherapy interval in each cancer cohort, suggesting rebound thymic output.

Peripheral blood genomic DNA, not sorted cells or RNA, was the template. The chain carries TRBV7-2 and TRBJ2-5, with unresolved D. Specimen: blood. This TCR derives from a human donor in good health. This CDR3 reads CASSLDWDQETQYF. As DNA, the CDR3 is TGTGCCAGCAGCTTGGATTGGGACCAAGAGACCCAGTACTTC.